This T cell receptor beta chain was identified in a study of cytomegalovirus exposure and HLA in healthy donors. In the study overall: The 550 to 800 first-cohort repertoires and the 100 to 150 validation repertoires shared the same platform, a later analysis reported.

Repertoires were generated with immunoSEQ multiplex PCR, while TCRdb's copy carries only in-frame clones and drops some. There are around 200,000 clones in the sample; roughly 80% occur only once, and approximately 3% lies in the top ten. Comments on this clone: The antigen is unknown.

Points from the study as a whole: The study put under 200 TCR beta chains on its list as cytomegalovirus-associated.

The donors formed part of the roughly 110-subject validation cohort, distinct from the roughly 640-subject first cohort. The V and J ends lost 0 bases and 4 bases respectively, with 6 bases between them. This CDR3 has 13 amino acids. Per the germline V gene, CDR1 is MGHRA and CDR2 is YSYEKL. The source of this sequence is a woman under 30 in good health and CMV-seropositive. Sequencing input: PBMCs. This sequence joins TRBV4-1 and TRBJ1-2; D call uncertain. CDR3 nucleotide sequence: TGCGCCAGCAGCCAAGACGGTACCTATGGCTACACCTTC. Its protein is CASSQDGTYGYTF.